This T cell receptor beta chain was observed in a study of CD8 T cells in Susac syndrome. The CDR3 sequence is 14 residues long. Trimming pared 5 bases from V and 6 bases from J, leaving 14 bases between. The germline gives CDR1 MNHEY, CDR2 SVGEGT. Findings and caveats of the study: A relatively small number of individuals underwent TCR sequencing and HLA analysis.

After extraction with the RNeasy kit, roughly 0.45 to 1 ug of the RNA was reverse transcribed using random hexamers. It was immunoSEQ multiplex PCR that amplified TCR beta CDR3 across 54 Vbeta and 13 Jbeta. One entry per CDR3 protein, called by TCRdb with MiXCR from the immunoSEQ multiplex PCR reads. The sample holds over 300,000 distinct CDR3 sequences; about 90% are singletons and the top ten take roughly 0.064%. Treatment-naive patients with stable or active relapsing-remitting disease served as multiple sclerosis controls. TEMRA cells were enriched by FACS, and CD4+ and CD8+ T cells were negatively isolated. A word on this clonotype: The antigen is unknown.

Sequenced sample: CD4+ T cells from PBMCs. The chain uses TRBV6-2 or TRBV6-3 and TRBJ1-5; D may be TRBD1 (6 bases). The sequence came from a human donor with multiple sclerosis. Here the CDR3 reads CASSQGTSRQPQHF. The CDR3, as DNA: TGTGCCAGCAGTCAGGGGACTTCACGTCAGCCCCAGCATTTT.